The 4 T cell receptor beta chains below were found in one sample sequenced in a study of OX40 agonist ivuxolimab in advanced cancers. Data came from immunoSEQ multiplex PCR; TCRdb stores just in-frame clones and leaves some out. The profile shows over 75,000 clones, roughly 90% of them singletons. The sequencing here drew on CD4+ or CD8+ T cells sorted from blood, taken in a trial of the OX40 agonist ivuxolimab. Receptors were obtained from an adult with an advanced solid tumor such as melanoma, head and neck, liver or kidney cancer.

This sequence joins TRBV4-1 and TRBJ2-7, with TRBD1 matching 7 bases. The CDR3 has 14 residues. The V gene end was trimmed by 4 bases and the J gene end by 0 bases; junction bases not matched to a gene: 3. Germline CDR1 is MGHRA and CDR2 is YSYEKL. The CDR3 coding sequence is TGCGCCAGCAGCCTGGGACAGAGCTCCTACGAGCAGTACTTC. Translation: CASSLGQSSYEQYF.

The chain uses TRBV6-1 and TRBJ2-5; 8 bases agree with TRBD2. Trimming took 4 bases from V and 1 from J; bases not matched to a gene: 2. CDR1 is MNHNS and CDR2 is SASEGT in the germline V gene. The CDR3 consists of 14 residues. The CDR3 region has the DNA TGTGCCAGCAGTGTGGCGGGAGGCCAAGAGACCCAGTACTTC. Amino acids: CASSVAGGQETQYF.

This chain joins TRBV7-6 and TRBJ2-7; unclear D gene. Germline values: CDR1 SGHVS, CDR2 FNYEAQ. V lost 1 base and J lost 0, with 7 bases in between. CDR3 size: 14 residues. CDR3 region: CASSLGRSSYEQYF. CDR3 in DNA: TGTGCCAGCAGCTTAGGTCGCTCCTCCTACGAGCAGTACTTC.

Remarks on this clone: Other DNA sequences in this sample translate to the same CDR3. The chain combines TRBV19 with TRBJ2-7, with D unclear. The V gene lost 1 base and the J gene lost 1 base, with 5 bases spanning the gap. This CDR3 contains 13 residues. The germline CDR1 and CDR2 sequences are LNHDA and SQIVND (reference sequence). The CDR3 region has the DNA TGTGCCAGTAGTATAGGGGATTCCTACGAGCAGTACTTC. Encoded protein: CASSIGDSYEQYF.